This TCR beta chain stems from a study of blood T cell repertoires in COVID-19. Study in general: From the United States, Italy and Spain came samples of acute and convalescent COVID-19.

In the authors' methods: Estimation of nucleated cell counts was performed using reference gene primer amplification. Profiling relied on immunoSEQ multiplex PCR, and the TCRdb table lists in-frame clones only, not all of them. V and J calls and clone size follow that table, whereas D and trimming were derived from the DNA. The table records 70,000 to 80,000 clones, under 95% of them present only once. V shed 3 bases and J shed 10 bases, with 17 bases lying between them. The CDR3 is 14 residues long. Looked up from germline, CDR1 is SGHRS and CDR2 is YFSETQ. The sequence derives from a human donor in a cohort sampled during active COVID-19. Sample: peripheral blood. The chain uses TRBV5-1 and TRBJ2-1; D is unclear. The DNA of the CDR3 is TGCGCCAGCAGCTCAGCGTTTGAAGGTGGAGAGCAGTTCTTC. This translates into CASSSAFEGGEQFF. Together with reference TRBV5-1 and TRBJ2-1, the CDR3 gives the full variable domain: KAGVTQTPRYLIKTRGQQVTLSCSPISGHRSVSWYQQTPGQGLQFLFEYFSETQRNKGNFPGRFSGRQFSNSRSEMNVSTLELGDSALYLCASSSAFEGGEQFFGPGTRLTVL.